This paragraph covers one T cell receptor beta chain sequence. Its antigen is as yet unknown. TCRdb keeps only in-frame clones here, not all; method: immunoSEQ multiplex PCR. The sample records about 150,000 clones, 92% being singletons. The data stem from a study of T cell responses to AZD1222 COVID-19 vaccine. Overall study results and limits: White British ancestry dominated among donors, who included more females, and clonal diversity was possibly underestimated. Along spike, vaccine-associated CD4 TCRs were found throughout, with dominance at 160-218 and 743-854. Only six or seven AZD1222 recipients tested seropositive at baseline.

The source material was peripheral blood, sampled 28 days after the second AZD1222 dose. The receptor was derived from an adult who received the AZD1222 COVID-19 vaccine.

The CDR3 spells CSVEGPGGLNTEAFF. In nucleotides, the CDR3 is TGCAGCGTTGAAGGGCCGGGGGGCTTGAACACTGAAGCTTTCTTT. The chain recombines TRBV29-1 with TRBJ1-1, with D possibly being TRBD1 (6 bases). CDR1 and CDR2 (germline): SQVTM, ANQGSEA. The length of the CDR3 is 15 residues. Trimming took off 1 base at V and 0 bases at J, with 12 bases between the two ends.